This T cell receptor beta chain originates from a study of T cell responses to AZD1222 COVID-19 vaccine. Study observations and caveats: Distributed over spike, vaccine-associated CD4 TCRs predominated at 160-218 and 743-854. The sample set comprised mostly white British donors with more females, and clonal diversity was possibly underestimated. Reportedly, nearly half of unique spike TCRs recognized epitopes outside B.1.351/B.1.1.7 mutations.

Comments on this clone: No antigen is known for it.

Measured with immunoSEQ multiplex PCR; TCRdb has only the in-frame clones, and not every one. Of about 140,000 clones in the sample, approximately 90% were seen once. The V gene's germline CDR1 is SGHVS and CDR2 FQNEAQ. The CDR3 has 15 residues. Trimming cost V 3 bases and J 6 bases, with 15 bases left between them. This receptor was identified in an adult in good health. V is TRBV7-8 and J is TRBJ1-5; a possible D gene is TRBD1 (6 bases). Sequenced material: peripheral blood, taken on day 0 of AZD1222 vaccination. CDR3 in DNA: TGTGCCAGCAGCTTTAACAGGGACACGGGTCAGCCCCAGCATTTT. Encoded protein: CASSFNRDTGQPQHF.